Sequencing of this T cell receptor beta chain was carried out in a study of blood T cells in healthy people across ages. Germline values: CDR1 MNHEY, CDR2 SVGEGT. Between the trimmed V and J ends, which lost 4 bases and 0 bases, there was a span of 10 bases. There are 14 residues in the CDR3. This clonotype showed up just a few times. Antigen: not known. The use of a sample-barcoded 5' primer and a J-beta primer mix characterized a second PCR of roughly 6 to 11 cycles. TCRdb passed the 5' RACE reads through MiXCR, listing each CDR3 protein once. The table lists 800,000 to 950,000 distinct CDR3 sequences, 35% to 40% of them singletons. Notes on the study in general: Strongly correlated with naive T cell percentage was TCR beta diversity. Investigators viewed diversity estimates from one million T cells as underestimates, the study reported.

Drawn from each donor were roughly 10 milliliters of peripheral blood. The rearrangement joins TRBV6-2 or TRBV6-3 to TRBJ2-7; TRBD1 might be the D (6 bases). The sample consisted of blood. This sequence originates from a young man in good health. The CDR3 DNA sequence: TGTGCCAGCAGTTCGGCGGACAGCTCCTACGAGCAGTACTTC. Translated: CASSSADSSYEQYF.